This TCR beta chain was sequenced during a study of siplizumab effects on memory and regulatory T cells. Study observations and caveats: For siplizumab cultures, the suppressive function of their proliferating Tregs was not confirmed.

As regards this clone: Its antigen is unidentified. This sample includes further DNA sequences coding for the same CDR3.

CDR1 is SGDLS, CDR2 YYNGEE, per germline. The germline V and J ends were trimmed by 2 bases and 0 bases, with 8 bases remaining between them. CDR3 length: 14 residues. Profiling relied on immunoSEQ multiplex PCR, and the TCRdb table lists in-frame clones only, not all of them. The table shows 95,000 to 110,000 clones, with about 94% occurring only once. What was sequenced was Tregs sorted from blood. The source of this sequence is a human donor in good health. This rearrangement joins TRBV9 to TRBJ1-1; possibly TRBD1 for D (6 bases). CDR3 sequence (DNA): TGTGCCAGCAGCGTTGGGACATTGAACACTGAAGCTTTCTTT. Protein product: CASSVGTLNTEAFF. Full variable domain (remainder filled in from reference TRBV9 and TRBJ1-1): DSGVTQTPKHLITATGQRVTLRCSPRSGDLSVYWYQQSLDQGLQFLIQYYNGEERAKGNILERFSAQQFPDLHSELNLSSLELGDSALYFCASSVGTLNTEAFFGQGTRLTVV.